This T cell receptor (beta chain) appears in the sequencing data of a study of T cell responses to AZD1222 COVID-19 vaccine (dated by TCRdb to about 2021). Background for the entire study: AZD1222 recipients whose second dose came at about 4 weeks and those whose second dose came at about 12 weeks were combined into one group, since spike-specific TCR depth and breadth did not differ between the two schedules. TCR sequencing was performed for roughly 250 trial participants, of whom roughly 200 were given two doses of AZD1222 and 26 were given two doses of MenACWY control vaccine. Enrollment into the trials was organized by age into subgroups of 18-55, 56-69 and 70-plus years, and those subgroups contained roughly 150, 30 and 60 TCR-sequenced participants, respectively.

This clone has more than one count but fewer than ten. It has no known antigen specificity. The junction differs from germline at one of its ends, possibly a read error. The germline V gene yields MNHNS for CDR1 and SASEGT for CDR2. The CDR3 sequence holds 10 residues, the cysteine and phenylalanine included. Solely the CDR3 DNA is kept, with 30 bases framed from the first base. Results and caveats for the whole study, not just this receptor: The 56-69-year group was small, and its depth increase did not reach significance, likely because of low power. Reportedly, close to half of the unique spike-specific TCRs recognized epitopes lying outside the regions that are mutated in the B.1.351 and B.1.1.7 variants. Only five or six AZD1222 recipients were SARS-CoV-2 seropositive at baseline, limiting conclusions about previously exposed vaccinees. Participants were mostly white British, with more females than males. The authors suggested clonal diversity may have been underestimated. The whole spike protein was spanned by vaccine-associated CD4 TCRs, and dominant responses were seen in regions 160-218 and 743-854. Spike-specific TCR breadth and depth rose significantly after two AZD1222 doses compared with day 0 and with MenACWY recipients. Because no day 14 peak-response samples were available, the repertoires could be characterized only after the peak T cell response.

What this sample's time point label stands for: baseline before first vaccination. The vaccinee samples were drawn from two UK trials, COV001 and COV002, one of which was a single-blind randomized controlled phase 2/3 trial testing AZD1222 (ChAdOx1 nCoV-19) in healthy adults. For TCRbeta chain sequencing, PBMC samples from trial participants were taken at day 0 and at day 28 after the second dose. The CDR3 regions of human TCRbeta chains were analyzed by immunosequencing. The original methods were these. Repertoire TCRs were matched against a reference library of SARS-CoV-2-specific TCRs generated with the MIRA antigen-specificity platform. Breadth was defined as the fraction of unique TCRs that were SARS-CoV-2-associated, and depth was defined as the fraction of total T cells that were SARS-CoV-2-associated. Using the MIRA data, every spike-specific TCR was mapped to the spike region that the TCR reacted to and assigned to either a CD4 or a CD8 class. Log10-transformed breadth and depth values were compared by one-way ANOVA with Sidak's multiple comparisons tests. Held by TCRdb, this immuneACCESS table contains in-frame sequences only and omits some clones. Under half of the omission traces to an unresolved V gene where checked; the cause of the rest is unknown. V, J and clone size are those of that table, while D and trimming were read from the DNA. For this sample there are about 150,000 clones; about four fifths appear just once. Over 4% of the sample goes to the ten largest clones.

This TCR was recovered from an adult in good health. Recombination connected TRBV6-1 to TRBJ1-2, with no confident D gene call. Sequencing used peripheral blood, obtained on day 0 of AZD1222 vaccination. The CDR3 region: CASREVWYTF. The DNA reads as follows: TGTGCCAGCAGGGAAGTTTGGTACACCTTC.